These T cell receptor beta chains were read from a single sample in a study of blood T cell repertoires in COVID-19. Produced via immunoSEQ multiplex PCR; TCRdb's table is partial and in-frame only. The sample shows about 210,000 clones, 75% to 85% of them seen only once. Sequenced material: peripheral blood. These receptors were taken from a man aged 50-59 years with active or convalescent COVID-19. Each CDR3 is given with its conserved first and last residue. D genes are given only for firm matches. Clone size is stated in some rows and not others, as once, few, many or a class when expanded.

CDR3: CASSLDSQGLEAFF
DNA: TGCGCCAGCAGCTTGGATTCACAGGGCCTTGAAGCTTTCTTT
J: TRBJ1-1
D: -
V: TRBV5-1
size: few

CDR3: CASSPGLAGVRRNEQFF
DNA: TGTGCCAGCAGTCCTGGACTAGCGGGAGTGAGGAGGAATGAGCAGTTCTTC
J: TRBJ2-1
D: TRBD2
V: TRBV28
size: -

CDR3: CASSRWRESNEQYF
DNA: TGTGCCAGTAGTAGGTGGCGGGAGTCCAACGAGCAGTACTTC
J: TRBJ2-7
D: TRBD2
V: TRBV19
size: -

CDR3: CASSQDLGLANSPLHF
DNA: TGCGCCAGCAGCCAAGATCTGGGGCTGGCGAATTCACCCCTCCACTTT
J: TRBJ1-6
D: -
V: TRBV4-3
size: -

CDR3: CASSLGDREGEQFF
DNA: TGTGCCAGCAGCTTAGGGGACAGGGAGGGTGAGCAGTTCTTC
J: TRBJ2-1
D: TRBD1
V: TRBV7-6
size: few

CDR3: CASSRQGNGWPDTQYF
DNA: TGTGCCAGTAGTCGACAGGGTAATGGGTGGCCAGATACGCAGTATTTT
J: TRBJ2-3
D: TRBD1
V: TRBV19
size: -

CDR3: CASSLTGNDDGYTF
DNA: TGTGCCAGCAGTCTAACAGGGAACGACGATGGCTACACCTTC
J: TRBJ1-2
D: -
V: TRBV6-6
size: -

CDR3: CASSSKLAGGQETQYF
DNA: TGTGCCAGCAGCTCCAAACTAGCGGGGGGGCAAGAGACCCAGTACTTC
J: TRBJ2-5
D: TRBD2
V: TRBV7-9
size: -

CDR3: CASNDGGGLPQHF
DNA: TGTGCCAGCAACGACGGGGGAGGACTTCCCCAGCATTTT
J: TRBJ1-5
D: -
V: TRBV2
size: few

CDR3: CASSLSGANVLTF
DNA: TGTGCCAGTAGCTTGTCTGGGGCCAACGTCCTGACTTTC
J: TRBJ2-6
D: -
V: TRBV19
size: -

CDR3: CASSSLGQGRHNEQFF
DNA: TGTGCCAGCAGTTCACTGGGACAGGGACGCCACAATGAGCAGTTCTTC
J: TRBJ2-1
D: TRBD1
V: TRBV27
size: few

CDR3: CASMQGRSTDTQYF
DNA: TGTGCCAGCATGCAGGGGAGAAGCACAGATACGCAGTATTTT
J: TRBJ2-3
D: -
V: TRBV28
size: -

CDR3: CASSLAGRSPQYF
DNA: TGCGCCAGCAGCTTGGCCGGGAGGAGCCCCCAGTACTTC
J: TRBJ2-5
D: TRBD2
V: TRBV5-1
size: -

CDR3: CASSPGGRVADTQYF
DNA: TGCGCCAGCAGCCCTGGGGGCAGGGTGGCAGATACGCAGTATTTT
J: TRBJ2-3
D: -
V: TRBV4-1
size: -

CDR3: CASSLATGYSPLHF
DNA: TGTGCCAGCAGCTTAGCGACAGGTTATTCACCCCTCCACTTT
J: TRBJ1-6
D: -
V: TRBV7-9
size: once

CDR3: CASSPSGFNQPQHF
DNA: TGTGCCAGTAGTCCTTCGGGGTTCAATCAGCCCCAGCATTTT
J: TRBJ1-5
D: -
V: TRBV19
size: -

CDR3: CASSFRGARGYTF
DNA: TGTGCCAGCAGTTTCAGGGGCGCGCGTGGCTACACCTTC
J: TRBJ1-2
D: -
V: TRBV6-5
size: few

CDR3: CATEKREKGHNEQFF
DNA: TGTGCCACTGAGAAGCGGGAGAAGGGGCACAATGAGCAGTTCTTC
J: TRBJ2-1
D: TRBD2
V: TRBV24-1
size: -

CDR3: CASSLAFGGGPFGDEQFF
DNA: TGCGCCAGCAGCTTGGCCTTTGGGGGAGGGCCTTTCGGGGATGAGCAGTTCTTC
J: TRBJ2-1
D: TRBD2
V: TRBV5-1
size: -

CDR3: CASSLAIPGTGGGNTIYF
DNA: TGTGCCAGCAGCTTAGCCATACCCGGGACAGGGGGCGGAAACACCATATATTTT
J: TRBJ1-3
D: TRBD1
V: TRBV7-2
size: -

CDR3: CASSLTGAQSPLHF
DNA: TGCGCCAGCAGTCTGACAGGGGCGCAATCACCCCTCCACTTT
J: TRBJ1-6
D: TRBD1
V: TRBV5-1
size: -

CDR3: CASSQQVRNEKLFF
DNA: TGTGCCAGCAGCCAACAGGTTCGCAATGAAAAACTGTTTTTT
J: TRBJ1-4
D: -
V: TRBV4-2
size: -

CDR3: CSASAGTANTEAFF
DNA: TGCAGTGCTAGTGCCGGGACAGCGAACACTGAAGCTTTCTTT
J: TRBJ1-1
D: TRBD1
V: TRBV20-1
size: -

CDR3: CASSLWGDRVDEAFF
DNA: TGTGCCAGCAGCTTGTGGGGTGACAGGGTCGATGAAGCTTTCTTT
J: TRBJ1-1
D: TRBD1
V: TRBV7-2
size: once

CDR3: CASSLDRSRDTEAFF
DNA: TGTGCCAGCAGTTTAGACAGGTCAAGGGACACTGAAGCTTTCTTT
J: TRBJ1-1
D: -
V: TRBV28
size: -

CDR3: CASTLHRGQGGTEAFF
DNA: TGTGCCAGTACCCTTCACCGAGGACAGGGTGGTACTGAAGCTTTCTTT
J: TRBJ1-1
D: TRBD1
V: TRBV19
size: few

CDR3: CASSLRARVAGGLLTGELFF
DNA: TGTGCCAGCAGTTTAAGGGCCCGGGTAGCGGGGGGATTATTGACCGGGGAGCTGTTTTTT
J: TRBJ2-2
D: TRBD2
V: TRBV27
size: -

CDR3: CAWSLAGVSTGELFF
DNA: TGTGCCTGGAGTCTAGCGGGAGTGAGCACCGGGGAGCTGTTTTTT
J: TRBJ2-2
D: TRBD2
V: TRBV30
size: -

CDR3: CASSYTTSNPRQYF
DNA: TGTGCCAGCAGTTACACGACTAGCAACCCTCGACAGTACTTC
J: TRBJ2-7
D: TRBD2
V: TRBV7-2
size: -

CDR3: CASSFTGTRNQPQHF
DNA: TGTGCCAGCAGCTTCACGGGTACCCGGAATCAGCCCCAGCATTTT
J: TRBJ1-5
D: -
V: TRBV5-8
size: -

CDR3: CASSLGRYTEAFF
DNA: TGTGCCAGCAGCTTAGGCAGATACACTGAAGCTTTCTTT
J: TRBJ1-1
D: -
V: TRBV7-8
size: -

CDR3: CASSQGAGPPWEQYF
DNA: TGCGCCAGCAGCCAAGGGGCAGGTCCTCCTTGGGAGCAGTACTTC
J: TRBJ2-7
D: -
V: TRBV4-1
size: -

CDR3: CASSPGQHYGYTF
DNA: TGTGCCAGCAGCCCTGGACAGCACTATGGCTACACCTTC
J: TRBJ1-2
D: -
V: TRBV11-2
size: -